The rows below give T cell receptor beta chains drawn from one sample of a study of cytomegalovirus exposure and HLA in healthy donors. The protocol was immunoSEQ multiplex PCR, while the TCRdb copy is restricted to in-frame clones and leaves out a portion. This table has around 36,000 clones, approximately 90% appearing once. Material for sequencing was PBMCs. These TCRs come from a woman aged 40 to 55 in good health and CMV-seropositive. The CDR3 runs from the conserved cysteine through the conserved F or W. D genes are given only for firm matches. The size field is filled for only some rows; it gives once, few, many or a size class.

>NA|TRBD1|TRBV2|TRBJ2-3
TGTGCCAGCAGTGCTGGACAGGGGTTGCTCGCAGATACGCAGTATTTT
CASSAGQGLLADTQYF
>NA|TRBD2|TRBV5-4|TRBJ2-4
TGTGCCAGCAGCTTAGGGGCTAGCGGACTAGCCAAAAACATTCAGTACTTC
CASSLGASGLAKNIQYF
>NA|TRBD1|TRBV5-4|TRBJ2-7
TGTGCCAGCAGTCCGCAGGACAGGGCCAAGCAGTACTTC
CASSPQDRAKQYF
>once|NA|TRBV19|TRBJ1-1
TGTGCCAGTAGGGCGGGCAGGGGCCGGAACACTGAAGCTTTCTTT
CASRAGRGRNTEAFF
>NA|TRBD1|TRBV18|TRBJ2-3
TGTGCCAGCTTCACAGGGGCAGATACGCAGTATTTT
CASFTGADTQYF
>once|TRBD1|TRBV2|TRBJ1-4
TGTGCCAGCGTATACAGGGGGCTCGGCGGTGAAAAACTGTTTTTT
CASVYRGLGGEKLFF
>NA|TRBD1|TRBV19|TRBJ1-5
TGTGCCAGTACGGACAGGGCACCAGGAGGCAATCAGCCCCAGCATTTT
CASTDRAPGGNQPQHF
>NA|NA|TRBV4-3|TRBJ1-2
TGCGCCAGCAGCCAAGATCATGGGAGGTCTAACTATGGCTACACCTTC
CASSQDHGRSNYGYTF
>NA|NA|TRBV4-3|TRBJ1-5
TGCGCCAGCAGCCAATCCTGGGGGGGGCGGCAGCCCCAGCATTTT
CASSQSWGGRQPQHF
>few|NA|TRBV5-4|TRBJ2-7
TGTGCCAGCAGCTCCCCAGGTGTCGGCTACGAGCAGTACTTC
CASSSPGVGYEQYF
>medium-sized|NA|TRBV6-4|TRBJ1-5
TGTGCCAGCAGTGAAGGGGGTGGCAATCAGCCCCAGCATTTT
CASSEGGGNQPQHF
>NA|TRBD2|TRBV11-2|TRBJ2-3
TGTGCCAGCAGCGCGAGACGGACTAGCGGGTTGACAGATACGCAGTATTTT
CASSARRTSGLTDTQYF
>NA|NA|TRBV27|TRBJ1-2
TGTGCCAGCAGTTTAAGGGGGTACGGCTACACCTTC
CASSLRGYGYTF
>NA|TRBD1|TRBV5-1|TRBJ2-2
TGCGCCAGCAGCCCCGACAGGGGTGAGACCGGGGAGCTGTTTTTT
CASSPDRGETGELFF
>once|NA|TRBV7-2|TRBJ2-5
TGTGCCAGCAGCCAGTCAATTTCTAGTTGGAGAGAGACCCAGTACTTC
CASSQSISSWRETQYF
>NA|NA|TRBV28|TRBJ2-7
TGTGCCAGCGCGGACAGCGCCGCCGCGCAGTACTTC
CASADSAAAQYF
>NA|NA|TRBV18|TRBJ2-5
TGTGCCAGCTCACTTACTGAACAAGAGACCCAGTACTTC
CASSLTEQETQYF
>NA|NA|TRBV7-9|TRBJ1-1
TGTGCCAGCAGCGACGGAGGGAGGTACACTGAAGCTTTCTTT
CASSDGGRYTEAFF
>NA|NA|TRBV9|TRBJ1-1
TGTGCCAGCGGCACAGGGAGTAGCACTGAAGCTTTCTTT
CASGTGSSTEAFF
>NA|TRBD1|TRBV5-1|TRBJ2-7
TGCGCCAGCAAACCAACAGGGGTTGTCCACGAGCAGTACTTC
CASKPTGVVHEQYF
>NA|NA|TRBV19|TRBJ1-1
TGTGCCAGTAGTATGAGACAGATTACTGAAGCTTTCTTT
CASSMRQITEAFF
>few|TRBD2|TRBV5-4|TRBJ2-1
TGTGCCAGCAGCTTGGCCGGCGGGGGGGATGAGCAGTTCTTC
CASSLAGGGDEQFF
>NA|TRBD1|TRBV2|TRBJ1-5
TGTGCCAGCAGAATACAGGGGGCGAGCAATCAGCCCCAGCATTTT
CASRIQGASNQPQHF
>NA|TRBD2|TRBV6-5|TRBJ2-5
TGTGCCAGCAGGTCTAGCGGGGGCTGGACCCAGTACTTC
CASRSSGGWTQYF
>NA|TRBD1|TRBV15|TRBJ2-1
TGTGCCACCAGAGAGTTGGACAGGGGCCTAAACAATGAGCAGTTCTTC
CATRELDRGLNNEQFF
>NA|NA|TRBV4-3|TRBJ1-5
TGCGCCAGCAGCCAAGACTCCTACGGCAATCAGCCCCAGCATTTT
CASSQDSYGNQPQHF
>NA|NA|TRBV5-5|TRBJ1-5
TGTGCCAGCAGGGTCGGAGGAGAAAGCAATCAGCCCCAGCATTTT
CASRVGGESNQPQHF
>NA|TRBD2|TRBV5-6|TRBJ2-5
TGTGCCAGCAGCTTGGGAGCGGGGGGGCTTGAGACCCAGTACTTC
CASSLGAGGLETQYF
>NA|NA|TRBV9|TRBJ2-5
TGTGCCAGCAGCGTAGGTGGAGAAGAGACCCAGTACTTC
CASSVGGEETQYF
>NA|TRBD1|TRBV11-2|TRBJ2-2
TGTGCCAGCAGCTCCGGGACAGGGGAGGACGGGGAGCTGTTTTTT
CASSSGTGEDGELFF
>NA|TRBD2|TRBV10-3|TRBJ2-3
TGTGCCATCAGTGGACGGACTAGCGGGGGGGCCCCAGATACGCAGTATTTT
CAISGRTSGGAPDTQYF